This is a list of T cell receptor beta chains from one sample in a study of blood T cell repertoires in COVID-19. Using immunoSEQ multiplex PCR, the repertoire was profiled, and TCRdb retains in-frame clones only, with some absent. The sample includes about 94,000 clones, about 80% of them seen just once. Material: peripheral blood. The receptors derive from a human donor in a cohort sampled during active COVID-19. The CDR3 runs from the conserved cysteine through the conserved F or W. A D gene is named only where the DNA matches it firmly. Clone size is shown for a subset of rows, as once, few, many or a class of expanded clone.

clone_size,d_call,j_call,v_call,cdr3_aa,cdr3_nt
.,TRBD2,TRBJ2-7,TRBV19,CASSRTSGSSYEQYF,TGTGCCAGTAGTAGGACTAGCGGGAGCTCCTACGAGCAGTACTTC
.,TRBD1,TRBJ1-6,TRBV30,CACLQGVNSPLHF,TGTGCCTGCCTACAGGGGGTAAATTCACCCCTCCACTTT
few,.,TRBJ1-1,TRBV4-1,CASSQIWGTPAGTEAFF,TGCGCCAGCAGCCAAATATGGGGGACTCCCGCAGGGACTGAAGCTTTCTTT
.,.,TRBJ1-3,TRBV5-1,CASSLNSPGNTIYF,TGCGCCAGCAGCTTGAATAGTCCCGGAAACACCATATATTTT
once,.,TRBJ2-7,TRBV11-3,CASSLGGRSYEQYF,TGTGCCAGCAGCTTAGGTGGCAGATCCTACGAGCAGTACTTC
.,.,TRBJ2-7,TRBV24-1,CATAQGENEQYF,TGTGCCACCGCTCAGGGCGAAAACGAGCAGTACTTC
.,.,TRBJ2-3,TRBV5-1,CASGRRATDTQYF,TGCGCCAGCGGGAGGAGAGCCACAGATACGCAGTATTTT
.,.,TRBJ1-4,TRBV11-2,CASSRPRTVGMRKLFF,TGTGCCAGCAGCCGCCCGCGGACAGTGGGAATGAGAAAACTGTTTTTT
.,TRBD2,TRBJ2-5,TRBV28,CASSPLAGAETQYF,TGTGCCAGCAGTCCCTTAGCGGGAGCAGAGACCCAGTACTTC
.,.,TRBJ1-5,TRBV25-1,CASSQTGGQQPQHF,TGTGCCAGCAGCCAAACGGGGGGCCAGCAGCCCCAGCATTTT
once,.,TRBJ1-6,TRBV5-5,CASSLEATGNSPLHF,TGTGCCAGCTCCCTCGAGGCAACGGGGAATTCACCCCTCCACTTT
.,TRBD1,TRBJ1-2,TRBV5-1,CASSSADWGQGGGYTF,TGCGCCAGCAGCTCGGCCGACTGGGGACAGGGCGGCGGCTACACCTTC
.,TRBD1,TRBJ2-5,TRBV5-1,CASSPATGVETQYF,TGCGCCAGCAGCCCGGCCACAGGGGTCGAGACCCAGTACTTC
.,TRBD2,TRBJ2-1,TRBV9,CASSRSGSSYNEQFF,TGTGCCAGCAGTCGTAGCGGGAGCTCCTACAATGAGCAGTTCTTC
.,.,TRBJ1-2,TRBV5-4,CASSLGTLYYGYTF,TGTGCCAGCAGCCTGGGGACACTTTACTATGGCTACACCTTC
.,.,TRBJ1-5,TRBV30,CAWSSQPQHF,TGTGCCTGGAGTTCACAGCCCCAGCATTTT
.,TRBD1,TRBJ1-5,TRBV19,CASSVGTVSNQPQHF,TGTGCCAGTAGTGTCGGGACAGTTAGCAATCAGCCCCAGCATTTT
.,TRBD1,TRBJ1-5,TRBV4-1,CASSQADRGHNQPQHF,TGCGCCAGCAGCCAAGCGGACAGGGGACACAATCAGCCCCAGCATTTT
.,TRBD1,TRBJ2-7,TRBV18,CASSPGTGTHEQYF,TGTGCCAGCTCACCAGGGACAGGGACACACGAGCAGTACTTC
once,.,TRBJ1-1,TRBV12-3/TRBV12-4,CATRTSTEAFF,TGTGCCACCAGAACGAGTACTGAAGCTTTCTTT
.,.,TRBJ1-6,TRBV30,CAWSPPGADSPLHF,TGTGCCTGGAGCCCCCCGGGAGCCGATTCACCCCTCCACTTT
.,.,TRBJ1-2,TRBV12-3/TRBV12-4,CASSLRFRGYTF,TGTGCCAGCAGTTTAAGATTCAGGGGCTACACCTTC
.,.,TRBJ2-3,TRBV6-4,CASSASPGIDTQYF,TGTGCCAGCAGTGCCTCCCCCGGGATAGATACGCAGTATTTT
once,.,TRBJ2-7,TRBV18,CASSRMDSVREQYF,TGTGCCAGCTCCCGTATGGACAGTGTTCGAGAGCAGTACTTC
.,.,TRBJ1-4,TRBV7-8,CASLRTGSFNEKLFF,TGTGCCAGCTTACGGACGGGGAGCTTTAATGAAAAACTGTTTTTT
.,.,TRBJ1-2,TRBV3-1/TRBV3-2,CASSRPGGVIDGYTF,TGTGCCAGCAGCCGACCCGGGGGGGTTATAGATGGCTACACCTTC